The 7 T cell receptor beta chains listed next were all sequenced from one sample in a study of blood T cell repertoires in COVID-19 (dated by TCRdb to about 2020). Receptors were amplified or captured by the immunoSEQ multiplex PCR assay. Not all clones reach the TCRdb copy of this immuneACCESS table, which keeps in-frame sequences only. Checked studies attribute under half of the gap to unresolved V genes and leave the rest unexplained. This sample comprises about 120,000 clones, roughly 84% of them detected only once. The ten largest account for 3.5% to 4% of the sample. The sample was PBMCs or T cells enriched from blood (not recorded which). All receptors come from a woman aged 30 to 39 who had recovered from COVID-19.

DNA of the CDR3: TGTGCCAGCTCACCCTCCGGGGGTGAGCAGCCCCAGCATTTT. It specifies CASSPSGGEQPQHF. The rearrangement uses TRBV18 and TRBJ1-5; a weak D match, TRBD1 (5 bases). V was pared by 3 bases and J by 7 bases, with 13 bases between. CDR1 KGHSH and CDR2 LQKENI come from the germline V gene. CDR3 length: 14 amino acids.

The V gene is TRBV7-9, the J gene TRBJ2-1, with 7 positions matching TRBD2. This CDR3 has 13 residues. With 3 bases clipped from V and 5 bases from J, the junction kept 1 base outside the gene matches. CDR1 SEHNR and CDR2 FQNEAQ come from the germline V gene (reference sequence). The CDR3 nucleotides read TGTGCCAGCAGCTTCAGCGGGGACAATGAGCAGTTCTTC. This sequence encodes CASSFSGDNEQFF.

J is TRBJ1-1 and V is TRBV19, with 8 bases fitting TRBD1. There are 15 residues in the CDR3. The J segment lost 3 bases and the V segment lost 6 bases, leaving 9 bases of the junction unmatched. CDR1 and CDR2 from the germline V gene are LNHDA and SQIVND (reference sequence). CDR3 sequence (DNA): TGTGCCAGTAGCCCCAGGGGGCTTGGTGACACTGAAGCTTTCTTT. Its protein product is CASSPRGLGDTEAFF.

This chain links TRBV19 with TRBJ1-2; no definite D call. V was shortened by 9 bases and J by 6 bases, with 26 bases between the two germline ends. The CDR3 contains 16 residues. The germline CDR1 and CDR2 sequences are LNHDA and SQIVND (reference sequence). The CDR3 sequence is CASSLVAATRADGYTF. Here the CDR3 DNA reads TGTGCCAGCTCCCTGGTCGCAGCTACGAGGGCTGATGGCTACACCTTC.

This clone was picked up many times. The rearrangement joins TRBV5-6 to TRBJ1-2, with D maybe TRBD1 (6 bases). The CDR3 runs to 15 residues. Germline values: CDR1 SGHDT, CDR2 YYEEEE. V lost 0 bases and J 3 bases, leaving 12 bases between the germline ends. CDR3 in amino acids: CASSLGGGGYYGYTF. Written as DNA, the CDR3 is TGTGCCAGCAGCTTGGGTGGGGGGGGCTACTATGGCTACACCTTC.

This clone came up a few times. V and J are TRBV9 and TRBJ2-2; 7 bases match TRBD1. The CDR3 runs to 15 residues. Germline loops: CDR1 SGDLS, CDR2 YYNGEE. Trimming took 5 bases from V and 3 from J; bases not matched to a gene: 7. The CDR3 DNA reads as TGTGCCAGCAGTCAAACAGGGGCCGACACCGGGGAGCTGTTTTTT. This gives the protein CASSQTGADTGELFF.

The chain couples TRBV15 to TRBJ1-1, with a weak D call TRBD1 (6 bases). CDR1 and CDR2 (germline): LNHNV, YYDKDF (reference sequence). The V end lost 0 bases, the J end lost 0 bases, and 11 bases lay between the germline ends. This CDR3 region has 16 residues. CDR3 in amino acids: CATSRDLGGLNTEAFF. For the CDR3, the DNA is TGTGCCACCAGCAGAGATCTAGGGGGTTTGAACACTGAAGCTTTCTTT.